This TCR beta chain is drawn from a study of control samples from healthy donors and cancer patients. Trimming took 6 bases from V and 0 from J, leaving 12 bases between them. The CDR3 sequence is 15 residues long. Germline V gives CDR1 SNHLY, CDR2 FYNNEI. Profiling relied on immunoSEQ multiplex PCR, and the TCRdb table lists in-frame clones only, not all of them. This repertoire shows some 150,000 clones, about nine tenths found once; its top ten account for over 1.2%. V and J are TRBV2 and TRBJ1-5, with D tentatively TRBD1 (6 bases). This TCR derives from a woman in her thirties in good health. The source material was blood. The CDR3 nucleotides read TGTGCCAGCAGGAAACAGGGCAATAGCAATCAGCCCCAGCATTTT. It encodes CASRKQGNSNQPQHF.